The 8 T cell receptor beta chains below come from one sample, sequenced in a study of OX40 agonist ivuxolimab in advanced cancers. The method was immunoSEQ multiplex PCR; TCRdb's version includes in-frame clones alone and lacks a portion of them. The table shows some 30,000 clones, with 70% to 90% occurring only once. Sequenced here: CD4+ or CD8+ T cells sorted from blood, sampled in a trial of the OX40 agonist ivuxolimab. The receptors were sampled from an adult with an advanced solid tumor such as melanoma, head and neck, liver or kidney cancer.

The chain couples TRBV5-1 to TRBJ1-3, with D possibly matching TRBD1 (5 bases). The germline V gene has CDR1 SGHRS and CDR2 YFSETQ. CDR3 length: 17 residues. V gave up 0 bases and J gave up 4 bases, with 17 bases separating them. The CDR3 protein is CASSLALDSSTGNTIYF. In nucleotides, the CDR3 is TGCGCCAGCAGCTTGGCCCTAGACAGTTCAACGGGAAACACCATATATTTT. The complete variable domain, with remaining parts taken from reference TRBV5-1 and TRBJ1-3, reads KAGVTQTPRYLIKTRGQQVTLSCSPISGHRSVSWYQQTPGQGLQFLFEYFSETQRNKGNFPGRFSGRQFSNSRSEMNVSTLELGDSALYLCASSLALDSSTGNTIYFGEGSWLTVV.

This rearrangement joins TRBV5-1 to TRBJ2-7; D call uncertain. V lost 3 bases to trimming and J lost 2 bases, with 12 bases between them. Germline CDR1 reads SGHRS; CDR2 reads YFSETQ. The CDR3 sequence is 14 residues long. The CDR3 coding sequence is TGCGCCAGCAGCTACGAAAGAGAGGCCTACGAGCAGTACTTC. Protein sequence: CASSYEREAYEQYF. Filled out from reference TRBV5-1 and TRBJ2-7, the complete variable domain reads KAGVTQTPRYLIKTRGQQVTLSCSPISGHRSVSWYQQTPGQGLQFLFEYFSETQRNKGNFPGRFSGRQFSNSRSEMNVSTLELGDSALYLCASSYEREAYEQYFGPGTRLTVT.

CDR3 protein: CATSGTSDEQYF. The CDR3 coding sequence is TGTGCCACCAGCGGTACTAGTGACGAGCAGTACTTC. J is TRBJ2-7 and V is TRBV15; a weak D match, TRBD2 (5 bases). The germline CDR1 and CDR2 sequences are LNHNV and YYDKDF (reference sequence). The V end lost 5 bases, the J end lost 5 bases, and 10 bases lay between the germline ends. This CDR3 is 12 amino acids long.

The chain couples TRBV5-1 to TRBJ1-4; D ambiguous. Per the germline V gene, CDR1 is SGHRS and CDR2 is YFSETQ. The length of the CDR3 is 15 residues. V was pared by 0 bases and J by 0 bases, with 6 bases between. The DNA of the CDR3 is TGCGCCAGCAGCTTGGGGGAGACAACTAATGAAAAACTGTTTTTT. Residues: CASSLGETTNEKLFF.

The chain has TRBV19 and TRBJ2-3; D assignment may be TRBD1 or TRBD2 (5 bases each). Deletions cut 5 bases from V and 4 bases from J, with 10 bases between. The CDR3 covers 13 residues. Germline CDR1 and CDR2: LNHDA and SQIVND (reference sequence). In nucleotides, the CDR3 is TGTGCCAGTAGTCCCGGGACGGCAGATACGCAGTATTTT. Translation: CASSPGTADTQYF.

The CDR3: CSVGVGSSGAFF. CDR3 bases: TGCAGCGTTGGCGTGGGGTCCTCGGGAGCTTTCTTT. The V call is TRBV29-1, the J call TRBJ1-1; D is unresolved. V was shortened by 4 bases and J by 10 bases, with 16 bases between the two germline ends. CDR3 length equals 12 residues. Germline CDR1 reads SQVTM; CDR2 reads ANQGSEA.

This clone was counted once. This chain joins TRBV15 and TRBJ2-3, with D possibly called TRBD1 or TRBD2 (5 bases each). Germline values: CDR1 LNHNV, CDR2 YYDKDF (reference sequence). The CDR3 runs to 15 residues. Trimming cost V 0 bases and J 2 bases, with 9 bases left between them. In DNA form, the CDR3 reads TGTGCCACCAGCAGAGAGGGGACGGCCACAGATACGCAGTATTTT. It encodes CATSREGTATDTQYF.

The CDR3 DNA is TGTGCCAGTAGTACCTACATGGGTAGCAATCAGCCCCAGCATTTT. Its translation: CASSTYMGSNQPQHF. The rearrangement links TRBV19 to TRBJ1-5; D is unclear. The CDR3 sequence is 15 residues long. V was shortened by 4 bases and J by 0 bases, with 10 bases between the two germline ends. Looked up from germline, CDR1 is LNHDA and CDR2 is SQIVND (reference sequence).